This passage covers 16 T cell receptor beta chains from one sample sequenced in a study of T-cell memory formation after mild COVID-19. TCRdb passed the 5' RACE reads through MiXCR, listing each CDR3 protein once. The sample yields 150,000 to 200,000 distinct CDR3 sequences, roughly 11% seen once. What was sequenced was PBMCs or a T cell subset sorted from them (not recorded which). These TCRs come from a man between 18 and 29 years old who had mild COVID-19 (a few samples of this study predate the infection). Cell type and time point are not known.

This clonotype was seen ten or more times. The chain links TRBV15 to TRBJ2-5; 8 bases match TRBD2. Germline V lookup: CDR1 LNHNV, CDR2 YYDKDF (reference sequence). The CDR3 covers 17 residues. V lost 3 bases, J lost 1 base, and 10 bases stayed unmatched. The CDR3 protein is CATSRLRAGGRQETQYF. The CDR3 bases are TGTGCCACCAGCAGGCTCCGGGCGGGGGGCCGCCAAGAGACCCAGTACTTC.

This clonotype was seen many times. For the CDR3, the DNA is TGTGCCAGCAGCGCCCAAGGGCGAGGGGGTAGCAATCAGCCCCAGCATTTT. Amino acid sequence: CASSAQGRGGSNQPQHF. The V and J genes are TRBV7-8 and TRBJ1-5, with D possibly TRBD1 on 6 matching bases. V was pared by 5 bases and J by 0 bases, with 17 bases between. CDR3 length: 17 residues. Per germline, CDR1 SGHVS and CDR2 FQNEAQ.

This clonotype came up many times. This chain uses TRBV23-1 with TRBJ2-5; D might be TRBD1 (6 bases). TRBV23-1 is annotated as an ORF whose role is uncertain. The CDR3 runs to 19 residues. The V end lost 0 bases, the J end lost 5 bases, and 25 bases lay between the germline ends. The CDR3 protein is CASSQSGLRMDRGRETQYF. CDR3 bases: TGCGCCAGCAGTCAATCGGGTCTTCGTATGGACAGAGGTCGGGAGACCCAGTACTTC.

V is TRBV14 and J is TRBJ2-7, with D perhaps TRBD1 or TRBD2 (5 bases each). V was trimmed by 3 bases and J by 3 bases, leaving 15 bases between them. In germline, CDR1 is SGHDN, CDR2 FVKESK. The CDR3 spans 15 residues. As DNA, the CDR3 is TGTGCCAGCAGCCAGGCCACAGGCGGGTACTACGAGCAGTACTTC. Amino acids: CASSQATGGYYEQYF.

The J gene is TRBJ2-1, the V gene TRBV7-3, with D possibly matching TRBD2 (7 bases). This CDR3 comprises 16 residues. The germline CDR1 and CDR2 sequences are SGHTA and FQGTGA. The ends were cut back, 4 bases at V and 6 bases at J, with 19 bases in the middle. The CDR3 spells CASSSPRGGRGNEQFF. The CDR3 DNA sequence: TGTGCCAGCAGCTCCCCGAGGGGGGGGCGAGGCAATGAGCAGTTCTTC.

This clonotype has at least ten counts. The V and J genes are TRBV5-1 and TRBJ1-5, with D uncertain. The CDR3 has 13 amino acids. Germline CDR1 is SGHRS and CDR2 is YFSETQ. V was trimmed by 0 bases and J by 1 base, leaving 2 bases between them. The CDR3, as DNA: TGCGCCAGCAGCTTGGACAGCAATCAGCCCCAGCATTTT. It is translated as CASSLDSNQPQHF.

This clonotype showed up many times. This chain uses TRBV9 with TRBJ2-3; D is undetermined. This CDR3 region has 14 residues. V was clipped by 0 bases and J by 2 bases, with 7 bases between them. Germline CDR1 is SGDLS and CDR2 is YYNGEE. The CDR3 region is CASSVGPATDTQYF. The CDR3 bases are TGTGCCAGCAGCGTAGGCCCAGCCACAGATACGCAGTATTTT.

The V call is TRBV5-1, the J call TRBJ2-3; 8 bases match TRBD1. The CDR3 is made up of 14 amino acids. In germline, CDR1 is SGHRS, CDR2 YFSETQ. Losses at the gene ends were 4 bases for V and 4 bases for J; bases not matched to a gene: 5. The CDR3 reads CASSRDRTADTQYF. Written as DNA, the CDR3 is TGCGCCAGCAGCAGGGACAGGACTGCAGATACGCAGTATTTT.

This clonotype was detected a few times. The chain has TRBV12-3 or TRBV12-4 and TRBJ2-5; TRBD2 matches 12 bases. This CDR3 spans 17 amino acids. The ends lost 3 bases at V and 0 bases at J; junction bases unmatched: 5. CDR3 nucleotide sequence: TGTGCCAGCAGTTTGGGGCTAGCGGGGGGGAACCAAGAGACCCAGTACTTC. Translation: CASSLGLAGGNQETQYF.

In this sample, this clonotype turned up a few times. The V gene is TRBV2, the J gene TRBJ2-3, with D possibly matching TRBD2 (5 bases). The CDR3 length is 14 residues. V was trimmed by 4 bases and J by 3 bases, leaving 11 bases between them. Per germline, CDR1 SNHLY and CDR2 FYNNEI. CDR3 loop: CASSAGSFTDTQYF. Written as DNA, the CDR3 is TGTGCCAGCAGTGCGGGGAGCTTTACAGATACGCAGTATTTT.

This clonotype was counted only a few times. The CDR3 DNA follows: TGCGCCAGCAGCTTTACGGGGGGCAGCTCCTACGAGCAGTACTTC. Protein: CASSFTGGSSYEQYF. The chain joins TRBV5-1 to TRBJ2-7, with D maybe TRBD2 (7 bases). CDR1 is SGHRS, CDR2 YFSETQ, per germline. Trimming pared 2 bases from V and 0 bases from J, leaving 12 bases between. The CDR3 has 15 residues. The full variable domain, with the rest looked up from reference TRBV5-1 and TRBJ2-7, is KAGVTQTPRYLIKTRGQQVTLSCSPISGHRSVSWYQQTPGQGLQFLFEYFSETQRNKGNFPGRFSGRQFSNSRSEMNVSTLELGDSALYLCASSFTGGSSYEQYFGPGTRLTVT.

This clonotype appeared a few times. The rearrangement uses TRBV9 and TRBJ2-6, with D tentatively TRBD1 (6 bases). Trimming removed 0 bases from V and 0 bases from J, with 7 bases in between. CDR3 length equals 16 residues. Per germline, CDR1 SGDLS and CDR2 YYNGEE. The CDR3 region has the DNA TGTGCCAGCAGCGTAGAAGGGGGCTCTGGGGCCAACGTCCTGACTTTC. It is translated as CASSVEGGSGANVLTF.

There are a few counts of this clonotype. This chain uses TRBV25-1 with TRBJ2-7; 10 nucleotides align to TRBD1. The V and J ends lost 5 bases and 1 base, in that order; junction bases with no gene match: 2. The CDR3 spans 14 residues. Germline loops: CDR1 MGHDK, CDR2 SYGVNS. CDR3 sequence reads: CASSRDRGSYEQYV. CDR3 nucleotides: TGTGCCAGCAGTAGGGACAGGGGATCCTACGAGCAGTACGTC.

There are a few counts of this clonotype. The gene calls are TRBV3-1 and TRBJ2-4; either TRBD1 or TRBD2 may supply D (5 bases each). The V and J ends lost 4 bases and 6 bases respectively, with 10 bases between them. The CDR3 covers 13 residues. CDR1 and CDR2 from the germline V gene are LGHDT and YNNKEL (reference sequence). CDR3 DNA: TGTGCCAGCAGCCGAGGGGAGCGAAACATTCAGTACTTC. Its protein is CASSRGERNIQYF.

CDR3 protein: CASSQGHGGYYNEQFF. The CDR3 DNA reads TGCGCCAGCAGCCAAGGTCACGGGGGGTACTACAATGAGCAGTTCTTC. The genes are TRBV4-3 and TRBJ2-1, with TRBD2 matching 7 bases. Trimming at V came to 1 base and at J to 3 bases, leaving 6 bases not matched to a gene. This CDR3 has 16 residues. Germline values: CDR1 LGHNA, CDR2 YSLEER.

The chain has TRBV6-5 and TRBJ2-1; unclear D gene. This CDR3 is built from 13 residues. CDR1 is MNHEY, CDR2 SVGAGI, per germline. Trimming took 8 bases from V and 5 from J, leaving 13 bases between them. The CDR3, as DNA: TGTGCCAGCCGAGAGACGGCTAACAATGAGCAGTTCTTC. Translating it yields CASRETANNEQFF.